This TCR beta chain was sequenced in a study of T cells in Graves' hyperthyroidism and ophthalmopathy. Overall study results and limits: Blood also showed most of the thyroid clonotypes that were expanded above 0.001.

Many counts were recorded for this clonotype. What it recognizes is unknown. Germline lookup yields CDR1 SNHLY and CDR2 FYNNEI. The CDR3 loop spans 15 amino acids. V lost 7 bases, J lost 4 bases, and 6 bases stayed unmatched. From RNA transcripts, TCR beta CDR3 regions were amplified. HTBI primers were used for first-round RT-PCR of the TCR CDR3. Using its own MiXCR run on the multiplex PCR reads, TCRdb lists one record per CDR3 protein. The top ten clones hold roughly 25% of a sample with hundreds of thousands of distinct CDR3 sequences, 15% to 18% of them seen once. Diagnoses were made from clinical symptoms, serum measures (thyroxine and TRAb), thyroid ultrasound and orbital computed tomography.

V gene TRBV2 combines with J gene TRBJ2-5; TRBD2 agrees at 13 bases. Material: blood. The TCR comes from a woman aged 18-29 years with Graves' hyperthyroidism that later progressed to Graves' ophthalmopathy. CDR3 in amino acids: CASKTSGRARETQYF. The CDR3 DNA reads as TGTGCCAGCAAAACTAGCGGGAGGGCCAGAGAGACCCAGTACTTC. The full variable domain, completed using reference TRBV2 and TRBJ2-5, is EPEVTQTPSHQVTQMGQEVILRCVPISNHLYFYWYRQILGQKVEFLVSFYNNEISEKSEIFDDQFSVERPDGSNFTLKIRSTKLEDSAMYFCASKTSGRARETQYFGPGTRLLVL.